Below are 12 T cell receptor beta chains sequenced from a single sample in a study of CD8+CD57+ T cells in acquired aplastic anemia. Investigators profiled TCR beta VDJ and CDR3 from genomic DNA template. TCRdb reprocessed the reads via MiXCR and lists one record per CDR3 protein. The sample carries hundreds of thousands of distinct CDR3 sequences, about two thirds recorded once. Sequenced material: sorted CD4+, CD8+, or CD8+CD57+ T cells (not recorded which) from PBMCs. All receptors derive from a human donor in good health, serving as a control.

The chain recombines TRBV10-3 with TRBJ2-5; tentatively, D is TRBD2 (8 bases). Germline V gives CDR1 ENHRY, CDR2 SYGVKD. This CDR3 region has 13 residues. In DNA form, the CDR3 reads TGTGTCCTCGCGGGGGGACAGCGAGAGACCCAGTACTTC. Protein: CVLAGGQRETQYF.

In regard to this clonotype: The germline gene is not matched at one end of the junction; a read error may be the cause. The rearrangement joins TRBV10-3 to TRBJ2-2; maybe TRBD1 (5 bases). Germline V CDR1 and CDR2: ENHRY, SYGVKD. The CDR3 sequence is 16 residues long. The CDR3 sequence: CASSPPTVAITGELFF. The CDR3 DNA is TGTGCCAGCAGTCCACCGACAGTAGCAATCACCGGGGAGCTGTTTTTT.

A note on this clonotype: Sequence at one end of the junction differs from germline and may be a read error. V usage is TRBV7-2 and J usage is TRBJ2-5; possibly TRBD2 for D (6 bases). The CDR3 contains 13 residues. Germline lookup yields CDR1 SGHTA and CDR2 FQGNSA. CDR3 in DNA: TGTGCCAGCAGCTTAGAAGGATCGGGAGCCCCAGCATTT. Protein: CASSLEGSGAPAF.

In this sample, this clonotype turned up many times. Here the CDR3 reads CASSFSEAGNTIYF. For the CDR3, the DNA is TGTGCCAGCAGCTTCAGCGAGGCTGGAAACACCATATATTTT. The chain is built from TRBV7-6 and TRBJ1-3; D is unclear. With 3 bases removed from V and 2 bases from J, the gap between germline ends came to 8 bases. Per germline, CDR1 SGHVS and CDR2 FNYEAQ. This CDR3 is built from 14 residues.

This clonotype has a count of ten or more. The V and J genes are TRBV7-9 and TRBJ2-7; the D gene could be TRBD1 or TRBD2 (6 bases each). Germline CDR1 reads SEHNR; CDR2 reads FQNEAQ (reference sequence). Trimming shortened V by 5 bases and J by 7 bases, and 15 bases separated the two germline ends. The length of the CDR3 is 13 residues. The CDR3 nucleotides are TGTGCCAGCAGCCTCTCTGGGGGGCGAGAGCAGTACTTC. Translation gives CASSLSGGREQYF.

The J gene is TRBJ2-7, the V gene TRBV20-1, with TRBD1 as a possible D gene (6 bases). Per germline, CDR1 DFQATT and CDR2 SNEGSKA (reference sequence). The V end was cut by 6 bases, the J end by 4 bases, with 22 bases between. The CDR3 extends over 15 amino acids. The DNA of the CDR3 is TGCAGTGCCTCAGGGGCACACGTTGAGAAGTACGAGCAGTACTTC. Protein: CSASGAHVEKYEQYF.

As for this clonotype: The conserved closing phenylalanine or tryptophan is absent in this CDR3, likely reflecting a read error. The DNA is left out, because the CDR3 cannot be placed on it with certainty; the CDR3 is given as TCRdb lists it. The gene calls are TRBV7-9 and TRBJ1-4. Germline V gives CDR1 SEHNR, CDR2 FQNEAQ (reference sequence). Counting both end residues, the CDR3 totals 13 amino acids. The CDR3 loop reads CASSPKREKLFFG.

On this clonotype: Its ends do not fully match the called genes, so a read error is possible. The chain employs TRBV15 and TRBJ2-3; 8 nucleotides align to TRBD1. Per the germline V gene, CDR1 is LNHNV and CDR2 is YYDKDF (reference sequence). The CDR3 is made up of 15 amino acids. The CDR3 is CASSIGWTGPDTQYF. The DNA of the CDR3 is TGTGCCAGCAGCATTGGTTGGACAGGGCCAGATACGCAGTATTTT.

This clonotype was recorded many times. The genes are TRBV4-3 and TRBJ1-3, with D unclear. Trimming left V 4 bases short and J 0 bases short, with 13 bases between. The CDR3 consists of 16 residues. CDR1 and CDR2 from the germline V gene are LGHNA and YSLEER. CDR3: CASSLSLPLSGNTIYF. CDR3 nucleotide sequence: TGCGCCAGCAGCCTATCGTTGCCCCTCTCTGGAAACACCATATATTTT.

V and J are TRBV7-2 and TRBJ2-5; a weak D match, TRBD1 (6 bases). The germline V and J ends were trimmed by 1 base and 8 bases, with 11 bases remaining between them. This CDR3 has 13 amino acids. Germline V CDR1 and CDR2: SGHTA, FQGNSA. The CDR3 is CASSLGAGETQYF. CDR3 in DNA: TGTGCCAGCAGCTTAGGGGCAGGGGAAACCCAGTACTTC.

This clonotype was detected only a few times. This chain connects TRBV6-6 to TRBJ1-4, with D possibly being TRBD1 (6 bases). The V and J ends lost 5 bases and 3 bases respectively, with 16 bases between them. Germline V lookup: CDR1 MNHNY, CDR2 SVGAGI (reference sequence). This CDR3 has 16 residues. This CDR3 reads CASSASRQAPNEKLFF. CDR3 DNA: TGTGCCAGCAGTGCCTCCCGACAGGCCCCTAATGAAAAACTGTTTTTT.

With regard to this clonotype: Just one base apart from a much larger clone, this may be a read error. The chain is built from TRBV7-2 and TRBJ2-5, with D maybe TRBD1 (8 bases). CDR3 size: 14 residues. Trimming pared 6 bases from V and 9 bases from J, leaving 20 bases between. Germline V gives CDR1 SGHTA, CDR2 FQGNSA. CDR3 in DNA: TGTGCCAGCAGTGAGACAGGGGCGGGGGAGGCCCAGTACTTC. It is translated as CASSETGAGEAQYF.